The source of this T cell receptor beta chain is a study of blood T cell repertoires in COVID-19. Germline-derived CDR1 and CDR2 are MNHEY and SMNVEV (reference sequence). V was trimmed by 2 bases and J by 2 bases, leaving 13 bases between them. The CDR3 loop spans 15 amino acids. Here immunoSEQ multiplex PCR was the method, and the copy in TCRdb shows in-frame clones only, minus some. The table has 95,000 to 110,000 clones, roughly 83% seen once. This chain links TRBV27 with TRBJ2-7; a weak D match, TRBD2 (6 bases). Sequences were obtained from peripheral blood. This TCR derives from a woman aged 80 or older with active or convalescent COVID-19. CDR3 in amino acids: CASSLSLAITYEQYF. The DNA for the CDR3 is TGTGCCAGCAGTTTAAGTCTAGCGATTACCTACGAGCAGTACTTC.